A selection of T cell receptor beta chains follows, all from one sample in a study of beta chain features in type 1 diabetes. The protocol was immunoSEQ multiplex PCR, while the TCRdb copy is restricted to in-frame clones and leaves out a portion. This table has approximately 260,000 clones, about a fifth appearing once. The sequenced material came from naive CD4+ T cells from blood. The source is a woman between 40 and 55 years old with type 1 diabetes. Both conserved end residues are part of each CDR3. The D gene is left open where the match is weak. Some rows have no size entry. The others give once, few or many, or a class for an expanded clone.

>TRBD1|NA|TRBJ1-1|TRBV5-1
TGCGCCAGCAGCTTGGTGGGGACAGGGGTCACTGAAGCTTTCTTT
CASSLVGTGVTEAFF
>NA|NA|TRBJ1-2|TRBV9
TGTGCCAGCAGCGTAGGACAGGTGGATGGCTACACCTTC
CASSVGQVDGYTF
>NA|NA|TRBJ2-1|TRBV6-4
TGTGCCAGCAGTGACTCTCGAGGCGAGCAGTTCTTC
CASSDSRGEQFF
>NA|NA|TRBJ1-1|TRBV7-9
TGTGCCAGCAGCATTAATACTGAAGCTTTCTTT
CASSINTEAFF
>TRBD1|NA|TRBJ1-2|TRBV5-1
TGCGCCAGCAGCTTGGGCGGGGACAGCTATGGCTACACCTTC
CASSLGGDSYGYTF
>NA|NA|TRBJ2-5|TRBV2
TGTGCCTCCCACCGCAGGGGCGGGGAGACCCAGTACTTC
CASHRRGGETQYF
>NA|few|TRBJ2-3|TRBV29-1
TGCAGCGCTACGCACCGGGACCAGGGGCCCGTGGATACGCAGTATTTT
CSATHRDQGPVDTQYF
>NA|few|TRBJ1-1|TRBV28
TGTGCCAGCAGTTTCCAGTACACTGAAGCTTTCTTT
CASSFQYTEAFF
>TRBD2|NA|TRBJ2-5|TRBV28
TGTGCCAGCAGTCCCCCGGGACTAGCGATTGAGACCCAGTACTTC
CASSPPGLAIETQYF
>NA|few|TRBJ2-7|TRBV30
TGTGCCTGGAGTGCCCTCGGGGGAGCTAGCGAGCAGTACTTC
CAWSALGGASEQYF
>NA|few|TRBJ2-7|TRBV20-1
TGCAGTGCTTTGGAGAGGCTCGAGCAGTACTTC
CSALERLEQYF
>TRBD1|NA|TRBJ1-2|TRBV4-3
TGCGCCAGCAGCCGAATGACAGGGGCCGACTATGGCTACACCTTC
CASSRMTGADYGYTF
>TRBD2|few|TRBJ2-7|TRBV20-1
TGCAGTGCTAGCCGGGGGGACGAGCAGTACTTC
CSASRGDEQYF
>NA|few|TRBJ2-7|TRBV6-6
TGTGCCAGCAGCCTAAGTCAGGGGCTTCCGGATAACGAGCAGTACTTC
CASSLSQGLPDNEQYF
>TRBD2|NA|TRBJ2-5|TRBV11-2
TGTGCCAGCAGCTTAACTAGCGGGGGCGAGACCCAGTACTTC
CASSLTSGGETQYF
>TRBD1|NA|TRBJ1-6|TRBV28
TGTGCCAGCAACCCCTTGACAGGGCCGGGGTCACCCCTCCACTTT
CASNPLTGPGSPLHF
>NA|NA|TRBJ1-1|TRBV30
TGTGCCTGGAGACAGGACAGCACTGAAGCTTTCTTT
CAWRQDSTEAFF
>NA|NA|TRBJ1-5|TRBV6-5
TGTGCCAGCAAAGGACAGCCTAATAGCAATCAGCCCCAGCATTTT
CASKGQPNSNQPQHF
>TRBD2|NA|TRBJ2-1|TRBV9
TGTGCCAGCAGCGTACGGGGGCCGACTAGCGGGAGGCCCCTCTCCTACAATGAGCAGTTCTTC
CASSVRGPTSGRPLSYNEQFF
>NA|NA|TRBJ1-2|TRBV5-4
TGTGCCAGCAGCTTGGGTGCAGGGGCTAACTATGGCTACACCTTC
CASSLGAGANYGYTF
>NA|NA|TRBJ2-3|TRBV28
TGTGCCAGCACCGTCACAGATACGCAGTATTTT
CASTVTDTQYF
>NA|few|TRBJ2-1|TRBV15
TGTGCCACCAGCAGAGATCCCAGGACATACAATGAGCAGTTCTTC
CATSRDPRTYNEQFF
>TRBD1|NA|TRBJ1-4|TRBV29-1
TGCAGCGTGGCAGGACAGGGGAATGAAAAACTGTTTTTT
CSVAGQGNEKLFF
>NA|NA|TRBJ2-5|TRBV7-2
TGTGCCAGCAGCTTATCCTGGGCACAAGAGACCCAGTACTTC
CASSLSWAQETQYF
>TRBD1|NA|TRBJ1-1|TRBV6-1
TGTATGCACAGGGGCAGTTTGAACACTGAAGCTTTCTTT
CMHRGSLNTEAFF
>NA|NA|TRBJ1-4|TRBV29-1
TGCAGCGTTGTCCAGGCCCTTAATGAAAAACTGTTTTTT
CSVVQALNEKLFF
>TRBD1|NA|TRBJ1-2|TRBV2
TGTGCCAGGAGGTTGGCAGGGGGCGGAGATGGCTACACCTTC
CARRLAGGGDGYTF
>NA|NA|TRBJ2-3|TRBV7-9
TGTGCCAGCAGCTTAGGAGCGTCTAGCACAGATACGCAGTATTTT
CASSLGASSTDTQYF
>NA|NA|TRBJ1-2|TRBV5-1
TGCGCCAGCAGCTTCTTGGGGAGTTGGAACTATGGCTACACCTTC
CASSFLGSWNYGYTF
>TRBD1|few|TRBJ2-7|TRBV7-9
TGTGCCAGCAGCTTAGCGGACAGGGGAACCTACGAGCAGTACTTC
CASSLADRGTYEQYF
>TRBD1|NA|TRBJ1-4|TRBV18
TGTGCCAGCTCAACAGGGGCTAATGAAAAACTGTTTTTT
CASSTGANEKLFF
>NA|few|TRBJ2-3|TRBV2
TGTGCCAGCAGTGCAGGGGGCACAGATACGCAGTATTTT
CASSAGGTDTQYF
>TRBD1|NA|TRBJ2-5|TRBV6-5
TGTGCCAGCAGTTCGGGGAACAGGGGGCGCGTTAAGACCCAGTACTTC
CASSSGNRGRVKTQYF
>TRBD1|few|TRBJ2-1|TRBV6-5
TGTGCCAGCAGCCAACGGGACAGGATTTACAATGAGCAGTTCTTC
CASSQRDRIYNEQFF
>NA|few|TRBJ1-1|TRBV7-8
TGTGCCAGCAGCTTACAGGGAGGCACTGAAGCTTTCTTT
CASSLQGGTEAFF
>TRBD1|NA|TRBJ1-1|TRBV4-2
TGTGCCAGCAGCCAAGTCTCTCGCAGGGGGGCGCCTGAAGCTTTCTTT
CASSQVSRRGAPEAFF
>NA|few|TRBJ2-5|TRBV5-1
TGCGCCAGCAGCCAGGGACTTTACCAAGAGACCCAGTACTTC
CASSQGLYQETQYF
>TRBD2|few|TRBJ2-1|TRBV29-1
TGCAGCGTTGGCCCGAGACTAGCGGTCCGCAATGAGCAGTTCTTC
CSVGPRLAVRNEQFF
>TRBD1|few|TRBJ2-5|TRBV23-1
TGCGCCAGCAGTCAATCACAGGGGGCAAGGGAGACCCAGTACTTC
CASSQSQGARETQYF
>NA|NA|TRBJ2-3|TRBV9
TGTGCCAGCAGCCCCCGGACAGCTTCAGATACGCAGTATTTT
CASSPRTASDTQYF
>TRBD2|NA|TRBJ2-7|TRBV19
TGTGCCAGTAGTATAGTTGGAGCGGGAGTCAACTCCTACGAGCAGTACTTC
CASSIVGAGVNSYEQYF
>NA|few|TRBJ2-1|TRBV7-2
TGTGCCAGCAGCTTAGGAAGCGGCCACTTCAATGAGCAGTTCTTC
CASSLGSGHFNEQFF
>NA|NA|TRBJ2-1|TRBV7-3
TGTGCCAGCAGCTTCGGGACTTCTGACAATGAGCAGTTCTTC
CASSFGTSDNEQFF
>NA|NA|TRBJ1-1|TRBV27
TGTGCCAGCAGTGGGCGGGAGCGCGGCACTGAAGCTTTCTTT
CASSGRERGTEAFF
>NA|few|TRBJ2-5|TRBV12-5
TGTGCTAGTGGTTTGGTACTCTCCGCGGCGTACTTC
CASGLVLSAAYF
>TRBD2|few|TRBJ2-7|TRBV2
TGTGCCAGCAGTTCTAGCGGGAGAACGTCCTACGAGCAGTACTTC
CASSSSGRTSYEQYF
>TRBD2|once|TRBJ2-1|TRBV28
TGTGCCAGCAGTTCCGGGGGGTCCTACAATGAGCAGTTCTTC
CASSSGGSYNEQFF
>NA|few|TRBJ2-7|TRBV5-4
TGTGCCAGCAGCTCACCCGGAGGGGACTACGAGCAGTACTTC
CASSSPGGDYEQYF
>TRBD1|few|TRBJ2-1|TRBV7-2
TGTGCCAGCAGCTTTCTCAACGACAGGGCCGATGCTAATGAGCAGTTCTTC
CASSFLNDRADANEQFF
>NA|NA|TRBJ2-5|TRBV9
TGTGCCAGCAGCGTAGATGTTAGGACAGTAGAGACCCAGTACTTC
CASSVDVRTVETQYF